The rows below give T cell receptor beta chains drawn from one sample of a study of T cells in Graves' hyperthyroidism and ophthalmopathy. TCRdb analysed the multiplex PCR reads with MiXCR anew, one entry per CDR3 protein. Among under 350,000 distinct CDR3 sequences listed, roughly 15% were seen once. The sequenced sample consisted of blood. The receptors were gathered from a middle-aged woman with Graves' ophthalmopathy. Both conserved end residues are part of each CDR3. D genes are given only for firm matches. Clone sizes are given selectively: once, few, many, or a class where the clone is expanded.

clone_size	j_call	v_call	d_call	cdr3_aa	cdr3_nt
NA	TRBJ1-1	TRBV4-1	NA	CASSQIEPPSITEAFF	TGCGCCAGCAGCCAAATTGAACCTCCAAGCATCACTGAAGCTTTCTTT
many	TRBJ2-1	TRBV6-1	TRBD2	CASSGDFGLALREFF	TGTGCCAGCAGTGGAGACTTCGGACTAGCGCTGCGAGAGTTCTTC
NA	TRBJ1-2	TRBV6-9	TRBD1	CASSYLGQGGYGYTF	TGTGCCAGCAGTTACCTGGGACAGGGCGGCTATGGCTACACCTTC
many	TRBJ1-1	TRBV5-5	NA	CASSYFSPEAGTEAFF	TGTGCCAGCAGCTACTTTAGCCCCGAAGCGGGCACTGAAGCTTTCTTT
many	TRBJ2-1	TRBV4-2	NA	CASSPMGAYNEQFF	TGTGCCAGCAGCCCTATGGGCGCCTACAATGAGCAGTTCTTC
many	TRBJ2-1	TRBV25-1	TRBD1	CASSGYRPDRGRGNEQFF	TGTGCCAGCAGTGGTTACCGCCCGGACAGGGGGCGAGGCAATGAGCAGTTCTTC
many	TRBJ2-1	TRBV2	TRBD2	CASRRTSGLYNEQFF	TGTGCCAGCCGGAGGACTAGCGGGCTCTACAATGAGCAGTTCTTC
few	TRBJ2-5	TRBV4-1	NA	CASSPPPGVQETQYF	TGCGCCAGCAGCCCCCCCCCGGGCGTCCAAGAGACCCAGTACTTC
few	TRBJ1-6	TRBV9	TRBD1	CASSPRTGDSPLHF	TGTGCCAGCAGCCCCCGGACAGGGGATTCACCCCTCCACTTT
many	TRBJ2-3	TRBV20-1	NA	CSARGRGTDTQYF	TGCAGTGCTAGAGGACGAGGCACAGATACGCAGTATTTT
many	TRBJ1-1	TRBV12-3/TRBV12-4	NA	CASNDDTGGFEAFF	TGTGCCAGCAACGACGACACGGGGGGATTTGAAGCTTTCTTT
many	TRBJ2-1	TRBV10-1	NA	CASSANGRSNEQFF	TGCGCCAGCAGTGCGAACGGACGGTCCAATGAGCAGTTCTTC
NA	TRBJ2-7	TRBV20-1	TRBD2	CSASQGLAGLLSYEQYF	TGCAGTGCTAGCCAGGGACTAGCGGGGTTATTGAGCTACGAGCAGTACTTC
many	TRBJ2-3	TRBV5-1	TRBD2	CASSSSGDRTDTQYF	TGCGCCAGCAGCTCTAGCGGGGACCGCACAGATACGCAGTATTTT
few	TRBJ2-3	TRBV11-2	TRBD2	CVLAGGASTDTQYF	TGTGTACTAGCGGGGGGGGCTAGCACAGATACGCAGTATTTT
few	TRBJ1-2	TRBV13	TRBD1	CASSFRDRVTNYGYTF	TGTGCCAGCAGCTTCCGGGACAGGGTAACTAACTATGGCTACACCTTC
many	TRBJ1-2	TRBV20-1	NA	CSARETDSNGYTF	TGCAGTGCTAGAGAGACGGACTCGAATGGCTACACCTTC
NA	TRBJ2-1	TRBV27	TRBD2	CASSLRGGHNEQFF	TGTGCCAGCAGTTTACGCGGGGGACACAATGAGCAGTTCTTC
few	TRBJ2-7	TRBV27	NA	CASSTGWLRNEQYF	TGTGCCAGCAGTACCGGATGGTTGCGGAACGAGCAGTACTTC
many	TRBJ1-5	TRBV12-5	NA	CASGLQPNQPQHF	TGTGCTAGTGGTCTCCAACCCAATCAGCCCCAGCATTTT